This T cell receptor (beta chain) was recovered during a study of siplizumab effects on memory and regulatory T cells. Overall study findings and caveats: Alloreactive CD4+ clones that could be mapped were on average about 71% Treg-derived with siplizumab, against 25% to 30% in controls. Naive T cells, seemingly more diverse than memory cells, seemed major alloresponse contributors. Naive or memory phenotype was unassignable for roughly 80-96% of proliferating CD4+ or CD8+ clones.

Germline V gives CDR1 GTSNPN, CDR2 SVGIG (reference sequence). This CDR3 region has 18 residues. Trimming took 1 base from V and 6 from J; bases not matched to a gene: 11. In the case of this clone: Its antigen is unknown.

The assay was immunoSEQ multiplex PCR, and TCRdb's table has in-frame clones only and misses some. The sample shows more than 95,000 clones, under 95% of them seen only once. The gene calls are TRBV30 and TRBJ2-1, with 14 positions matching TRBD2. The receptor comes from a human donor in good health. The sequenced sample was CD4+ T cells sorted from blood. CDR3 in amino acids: CAWSALPGLAGVRNEQFF. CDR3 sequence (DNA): TGTGCCTGGAGTGCGCTACCGGGACTAGCGGGGGTTCGCAATGAGCAGTTCTTC.